This TCR beta chain stems from a study of technical replicates of blood from a few donors. Generated by immunoSEQ multiplex PCR, the TCRdb table keeps only in-frame clones and is missing some. The sample lists about 75,000 clones, 95% to 98% occurring once. This clonotype was sampled from a human donor in good health. The sample taken for sequencing was T cells isolated from PBMCs.

In DNA, the CDR3 is TGTGCCTGGAGTGTGGGGCTAGCGGGTGGAGAGACCCAGTACTTC. It codes for CAWSVGLAGGETQYF. The rearrangement uses TRBV30 and TRBJ2-5, with TRBD2 identical over 8 bases. Germline CDR1 is GTSNPN and CDR2 is SVGIG (reference sequence). The CDR3 runs to 15 residues. V lost 0 bases, J lost 4 bases, and 7 bases stayed unmatched.